This TCR beta chain came from a study of a mutant IDH1 vaccine in newly diagnosed glioma. Background on the study: Vaccinations were initiated 4-6 weeks following radiotherapy alone, or were given together with temozolomide cycles.

The time point: week 23, last vaccination. Each dose of the vaccine consisted of 300 ug of mutant IDH1 20-mer peptide, with topical imiquimod. The CDR3 contains 16 residues. Germline V lookup: CDR1 MNHNY, CDR2 SVGAGI (reference sequence). With 2 bases clipped from V and 7 bases from J, the junction kept 8 bases outside the gene matches. Points on this clone: Antigen: not known.

Clones were read by immunoSEQ multiplex PCR, and TCRdb kept only the in-frame ones, dropping some. The sample has 25,000 to 35,000 clones; approximately 84% are singletons. This specimen consisted of PBMCs, obtained from a glioma patient whose treatment included an IDH1 peptide vaccine. The chain joins TRBV6-6 to TRBJ2-2, with 9 bases aligning to TRBD2. The receptor was derived from a woman aged 18-29 years with glioma. The chain's CDR3 is CASSYQLAGGGGELFF. For the CDR3, the DNA is TGTGCCAGCAGTTACCAGCTGGCGGGGGGGGGCGGGGAGCTGTTTTTT.